These T cell receptor beta chains were read from a single sample in a study of Ad26.COV2.S vaccination and SARS-CoV-2 variants. The table came from immunoSEQ multiplex PCR; TCRdb's copy has only in-frame clones and leaves some out. The table has approximately 420,000 clones, more than 75% seen once. The sample consisted of peripheral blood, taken in a trial of Ad26.COV2.S vaccine versus placebo. The receptor set was obtained from a person between 18 and 65 years old who received the Ad26.COV2.S COVID-19 vaccine or a placebo. Each CDR3 is given with its conserved first and last residue. Fields, in order: D gene, clone size, J gene, V gene, CDR3 DNA, CDR3 protein. D genes are given only for firm matches. Only part of the rows carry a size: once, few, many, or a class if the clone is expanded.

D gene: TRBD1; clone size: .; J gene: TRBJ2-5; V gene: TRBV19; CDR3 DNA: TGTGCCAGTAAGGGCCGGGACAGGGGTCCTGAGGAGACCCAGTACTTC; CDR3 protein: CASKGRDRGPEETQYF
D gene: .; clone size: .; J gene: TRBJ1-5; V gene: TRBV4-1; CDR3 DNA: TGCGCCAGCAGCCAAGGGGCAGACTATAGCAATCAGCCCCAGCATTTT; CDR3 protein: CASSQGADYSNQPQHF
D gene: TRBD1; clone size: .; J gene: TRBJ2-3; V gene: TRBV6-5; CDR3 DNA: TGTGCCACCAGGGGGAACACAGATACGCAGTATTTT; CDR3 protein: CATRGNTDTQYF
D gene: .; clone size: .; J gene: TRBJ1-6; V gene: TRBV5-5; CDR3 DNA: TGTGCCAGCAGCTTGGGACAGGTCTATAATTCACCCCTCCACTTT; CDR3 protein: CASSLGQVYNSPLHF
D gene: .; clone size: .; J gene: TRBJ2-1; V gene: TRBV2; CDR3 DNA: TGTGCCAGCAAGGGATCCACTAGAGATGAGCAGTTCTTC; CDR3 protein: CASKGSTRDEQFF
D gene: .; clone size: few; J gene: TRBJ1-5; V gene: TRBV5-1; CDR3 DNA: TGCGCCAGCAGTGTCGAGGGCGGGCATCAGCCCCAGCATTTT; CDR3 protein: CASSVEGGHQPQHF
D gene: .; clone size: .; J gene: TRBJ1-4; V gene: TRBV7-9; CDR3 DNA: TGTGCCAGCAGCTTTGGGCCCGAAAAACTGTTTTTT; CDR3 protein: CASSFGPEKLFF
D gene: TRBD1; clone size: once; J gene: TRBJ2-2; V gene: TRBV5-6; CDR3 DNA: TGTGCCAGCAGTACCCTGGACAGGGCGACCGGGGAGCTGTTTTTT; CDR3 protein: CASSTLDRATGELFF
D gene: TRBD1; clone size: few; J gene: TRBJ2-2; V gene: TRBV10-2; CDR3 DNA: TGCGCCAGCGGACAACAGGGGGCTCCGAACACCGGGGAGCTGTTTTTT; CDR3 protein: CASGQQGAPNTGELFF
D gene: TRBD2; clone size: once; J gene: TRBJ2-1; V gene: TRBV4-3; CDR3 DNA: TGCGCCAGCAGCCCACTAGCGGGGGGCGACAATGAGCAGTTCTTC; CDR3 protein: CASSPLAGGDNEQFF
D gene: TRBD2; clone size: .; J gene: TRBJ2-1; V gene: TRBV3-1/TRBV3-2; CDR3 DNA: TGTGCCAGCAGCCAAGATCAAAGCGGGGGCCGGCGGGAGCAGTTCTTC; CDR3 protein: CASSQDQSGGRREQFF
D gene: .; clone size: once; J gene: TRBJ2-2; V gene: TRBV14; CDR3 DNA: TGTGCCAGCAGCCATCGGAACATCAACACCGGGGAGCTGTTTTTT; CDR3 protein: CASSHRNINTGELFF
D gene: TRBD1; clone size: .; J gene: TRBJ2-5; V gene: TRBV7-3; CDR3 DNA: TGTGCCAGCAGCTTAGGGACAGGGGGAGAGACCCAGTACTTC; CDR3 protein: CASSLGTGGETQYF
D gene: .; clone size: .; J gene: TRBJ2-3; V gene: TRBV2; CDR3 DNA: TGTGCCAGGAAGGAAGCAATGCGAGATACGCAGTATTTT; CDR3 protein: CARKEAMRDTQYF
D gene: .; clone size: .; J gene: TRBJ2-6; V gene: TRBV7-8; CDR3 DNA: TGTGCCAGCAGACTACACCAAGGGCTCTCTGGGGCCAACGTCCTGACTTTC; CDR3 protein: CASRLHQGLSGANVLTF
D gene: .; clone size: .; J gene: TRBJ1-2; V gene: TRBV29-1; CDR3 DNA: TGCAGCGTTGAGAGCTCCTATGGCTACACCTTC; CDR3 protein: CSVESSYGYTF
D gene: .; clone size: .; J gene: TRBJ2-2; V gene: TRBV5-5; CDR3 DNA: TGTGCCAGCACCCAAGAGGGACTTATCGGGGAGCTGTTTTTT; CDR3 protein: CASTQEGLIGELFF
D gene: .; clone size: .; J gene: TRBJ1-6; V gene: TRBV20-1; CDR3 DNA: TGCAGTGCTAGTTTGGTAGTTGAGAATTCACCCCTCCACTTT; CDR3 protein: CSASLVVENSPLHF
D gene: TRBD1; clone size: .; J gene: TRBJ2-1; V gene: TRBV4-2; CDR3 DNA: TGTGCCAGCACCCGAACCGGGACAGGGGGGCCCAATGAGCAGTTCTTC; CDR3 protein: CASTRTGTGGPNEQFF
D gene: TRBD2; clone size: .; J gene: TRBJ2-1; V gene: TRBV12-5; CDR3 DNA: TGTGCTAGTGGTTTGGTAGCGGGGTCGGGTACTACTGAGCAGTTCTTC; CDR3 protein: CASGLVAGSGTTEQFF
D gene: .; clone size: .; J gene: TRBJ2-1; V gene: TRBV10-3; CDR3 DNA: TGTGCCATCAGGCTCAACGATCGGAATGAGCAGTTCTTC; CDR3 protein: CAIRLNDRNEQFF
D gene: TRBD1; clone size: .; J gene: TRBJ1-6; V gene: TRBV5-4; CDR3 DNA: TGTGCCAGCAGCTCGGGGACAGGGGTTGGTTCACCCCTCCACTTT; CDR3 protein: CASSSGTGVGSPLHF
D gene: .; clone size: .; J gene: TRBJ2-5; V gene: TRBV5-4; CDR3 DNA: TGTGCCAGCAGCTTGGCCAGGGCGCAGGGAGAGACCCAGTACTTC; CDR3 protein: CASSLARAQGETQYF
D gene: .; clone size: few; J gene: TRBJ2-7; V gene: TRBV6-2/TRBV6-3; CDR3 DNA: TGTGCCAGCAGTTATGACAGGACCTACGAGCAGTACTTC; CDR3 protein: CASSYDRTYEQYF
D gene: TRBD1; clone size: .; J gene: TRBJ2-2; V gene: TRBV11-3; CDR3 DNA: TGTGCCAGCAGCGCAGGCACAGGGGCGAACACCGGGGAGCTGTTTTTT; CDR3 protein: CASSAGTGANTGELFF
D gene: TRBD2; clone size: .; J gene: TRBJ2-3; V gene: TRBV9; CDR3 DNA: TGTGCCAGCAGCGTAGCCATGACTTGGCGGGGGGACACAGATACGCAGTATTTT; CDR3 protein: CASSVAMTWRGDTDTQYF
D gene: .; clone size: .; J gene: TRBJ1-2; V gene: TRBV30; CDR3 DNA: TGTGCCTGGAGAACTCACACGGCTCTGGGCTACACCTTC; CDR3 protein: CAWRTHTALGYTF
D gene: TRBD1; clone size: .; J gene: TRBJ1-5; V gene: TRBV10-3; CDR3 DNA: TGTGCCATCAGCGGGGACAGAAATCAGCCCCAGCATTTT; CDR3 protein: CAISGDRNQPQHF
D gene: TRBD1; clone size: .; J gene: TRBJ2-2; V gene: TRBV7-3; CDR3 DNA: TGTGCCAGCAGCTCCTACAGGGGTTTGAACACCGGGGAGCTGTTTTTT; CDR3 protein: CASSSYRGLNTGELFF
D gene: .; clone size: .; J gene: TRBJ2-3; V gene: TRBV4-1; CDR3 DNA: TGCGCCAGCAGCCAAGGACTCGTAGATACGCAGTATTTT; CDR3 protein: CASSQGLVDTQYF
D gene: TRBD2; clone size: .; J gene: TRBJ2-2; V gene: TRBV7-7; CDR3 DNA: TGTGCCAGCAGCCCTCCGGGTGGAGCGGGGGGAGCCGGGGAGCTGTTTTTT; CDR3 protein: CASSPPGGAGGAGELFF
D gene: TRBD1; clone size: .; J gene: TRBJ1-5; V gene: TRBV6-5; CDR3 DNA: TGTGCCAGCAGCCTCACGACAGGGGGCAATCAGCCCCAGCATTTT; CDR3 protein: CASSLTTGGNQPQHF
D gene: TRBD1; clone size: .; J gene: TRBJ1-1; V gene: TRBV7-8; CDR3 DNA: TGTGCCAGCGTCGTCGGGACAGGGTTTTTCGAAGCTTTCTTT; CDR3 protein: CASVVGTGFFEAFF
D gene: .; clone size: .; J gene: TRBJ1-2; V gene: TRBV5-8; CDR3 DNA: TGTGCCAGCAGCCGGAGAGGAGGGGACTATGGCTACACCTTC; CDR3 protein: CASSRRGGDYGYTF
D gene: TRBD2; clone size: few; J gene: TRBJ2-1; V gene: TRBV28; CDR3 DNA: TGTGCCAGCAGACGGGGGGGCAGGGCGCATGAGCAGTTCTTC; CDR3 protein: CASRRGGRAHEQFF
D gene: TRBD1; clone size: .; J gene: TRBJ2-7; V gene: TRBV5-4; CDR3 DNA: TGTGCCAGCAGCTGGGGGACAGGGGGGGATTACGAGCAGTACTTC; CDR3 protein: CASSWGTGGDYEQYF
D gene: .; clone size: .; J gene: TRBJ1-4; V gene: TRBV19; CDR3 DNA: TGTGCCAGTAGTGTCGACAGGAATAATGAAAAACTGTTTTTT; CDR3 protein: CASSVDRNNEKLFF
D gene: TRBD2; clone size: .; J gene: TRBJ2-1; V gene: TRBV19; CDR3 DNA: TGTGCCAGTAGTATCTGGACTAGCGGGGGCGTCCCGGAGCAGTTCTTC; CDR3 protein: CASSIWTSGGVPEQFF
D gene: .; clone size: once; J gene: TRBJ1-1; V gene: TRBV7-9; CDR3 DNA: TGTGCCAGCAGCTTACAGGGGAGTTGGACTGAAGCTTTCTTT; CDR3 protein: CASSLQGSWTEAFF
D gene: TRBD1; clone size: once; J gene: TRBJ2-1; V gene: TRBV6-2/TRBV6-3; CDR3 DNA: TGTGCCAGCAGTTCGGGACAGAGCTCCTACAATGAGCAGTTCTTC; CDR3 protein: CASSSGQSSYNEQFF
D gene: .; clone size: .; J gene: TRBJ2-7; V gene: TRBV10-1; CDR3 DNA: TGCGCCAGCAGTGAGAAGGCCGCAGGAGTTTACGAGCAGTACTTC; CDR3 protein: CASSEKAAGVYEQYF
D gene: TRBD1; clone size: .; J gene: TRBJ1-5; V gene: TRBV30; CDR3 DNA: TGTGCCTGGAGTGAGCACCGAGGGACAGGGGGAGATCAGCCCCAGCATTTT; CDR3 protein: CAWSEHRGTGGDQPQHF
D gene: .; clone size: once; J gene: TRBJ1-4; V gene: TRBV28; CDR3 DNA: TGTGCCAGCTCCCCGGGGGGGCCCCCAATGGAAAAACTGTTTTTT; CDR3 protein: CASSPGGPPMEKLFF
D gene: .; clone size: .; J gene: TRBJ2-7; V gene: TRBV6-5; CDR3 DNA: TGTGCCAGCAGGGGGCGGCGCCTTTCCTACGAGCAGTACTTC; CDR3 protein: CASRGRRLSYEQYF
D gene: .; clone size: .; J gene: TRBJ1-4; V gene: TRBV2; CDR3 DNA: TGTGCCAGCCACAGGGTGAAGAGTAATGAAAAACTGTTTTTT; CDR3 protein: CASHRVKSNEKLFF
D gene: .; clone size: few; J gene: TRBJ1-5; V gene: TRBV4-3; CDR3 DNA: TGCGCCAGCAGCCAAGATATTAGCCAGCCCCAGCATTTT; CDR3 protein: CASSQDISQPQHF
D gene: .; clone size: .; J gene: TRBJ2-1; V gene: TRBV18; CDR3 DNA: TGTGCCAGCTCACCACTAGGCAATGAGCAGTTCTTC; CDR3 protein: CASSPLGNEQFF
D gene: .; clone size: .; J gene: TRBJ2-5; V gene: TRBV25-1; CDR3 DNA: TGTGCCAGCAGTGAATTTAGCCGTAACCCGGAGACCCAGTACTTC; CDR3 protein: CASSEFSRNPETQYF